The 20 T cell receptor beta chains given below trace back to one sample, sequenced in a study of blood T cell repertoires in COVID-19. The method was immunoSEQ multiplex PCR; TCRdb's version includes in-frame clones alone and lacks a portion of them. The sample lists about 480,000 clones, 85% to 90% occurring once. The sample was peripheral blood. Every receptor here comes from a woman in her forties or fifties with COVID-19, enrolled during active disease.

The CDR3 here is CASSIGRGHQPQHF. Here the CDR3 DNA reads TGTGCCAGTAGTATAGGGCGGGGGCATCAGCCCCAGCATTTT. The chain carries TRBV19 and TRBJ1-5, with a tentative D call TRBD1 (6 bases). Trimming removed 1 base from V and 5 bases from J, with 9 bases in between. CDR1 and CDR2 (germline): LNHDA, SQIVND (reference sequence). The CDR3 is made up of 14 amino acids.

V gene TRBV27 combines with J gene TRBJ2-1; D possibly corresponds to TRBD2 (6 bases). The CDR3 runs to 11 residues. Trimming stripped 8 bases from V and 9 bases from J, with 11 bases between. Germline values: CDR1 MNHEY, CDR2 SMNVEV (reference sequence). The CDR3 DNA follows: TGTGCCAGCTCGACTAGAGGTGAGCAGTTCTTC. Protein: CASSTRGEQFF.

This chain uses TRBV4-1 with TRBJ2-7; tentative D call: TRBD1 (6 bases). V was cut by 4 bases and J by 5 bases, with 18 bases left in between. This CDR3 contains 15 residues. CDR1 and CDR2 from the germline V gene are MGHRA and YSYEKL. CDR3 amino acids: CASSRQATGINEQYF. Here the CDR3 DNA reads TGCGCCAGCAGCCGCCAAGCAACAGGGATCAACGAGCAGTACTTC.

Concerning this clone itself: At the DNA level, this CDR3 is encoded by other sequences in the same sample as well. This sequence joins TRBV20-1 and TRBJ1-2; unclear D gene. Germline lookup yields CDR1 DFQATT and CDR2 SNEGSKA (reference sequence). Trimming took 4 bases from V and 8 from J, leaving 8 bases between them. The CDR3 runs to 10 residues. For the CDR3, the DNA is TGCAGTGCTATGAGCGGCGGCTACACCTTC. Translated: CSAMSGGYTF.

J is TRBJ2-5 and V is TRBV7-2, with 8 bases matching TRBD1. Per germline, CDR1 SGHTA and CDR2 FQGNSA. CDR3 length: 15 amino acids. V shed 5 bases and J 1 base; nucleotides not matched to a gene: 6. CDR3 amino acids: CASSLRGRLQETQYF. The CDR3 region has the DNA TGTGCCAGCAGCCTCAGGGGGCGCCTCCAAGAGACCCAGTACTTC.

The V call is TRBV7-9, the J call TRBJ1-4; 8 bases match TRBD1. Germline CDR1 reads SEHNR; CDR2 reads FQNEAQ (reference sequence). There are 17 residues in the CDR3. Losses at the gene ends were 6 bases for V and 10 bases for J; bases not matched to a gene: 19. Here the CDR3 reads CASSSLVEQGAVAKLFF. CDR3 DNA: TGTGCCAGCAGTAGTCTCGTGGAGCAGGGGGCGGTTGCAAAACTGTTTTTT. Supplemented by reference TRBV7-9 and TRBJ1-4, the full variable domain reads DTGVSQNPRHKITKRGQNVTFRCDPISEHNRLYWYRQTLGQGPEFLTYFQNEAQLEKSRLLSDRFSAERPKGSFSTLEIQRTEQGDSAMYLCASSSLVEQGAVAKLFFGSGTQLSVL.

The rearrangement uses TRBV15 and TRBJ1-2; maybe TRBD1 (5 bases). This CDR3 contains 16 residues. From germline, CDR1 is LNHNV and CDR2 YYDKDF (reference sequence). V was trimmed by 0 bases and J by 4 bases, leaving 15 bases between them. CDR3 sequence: CATSRDRKGDLYGYTF. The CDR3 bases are TGTGCCACCAGCAGAGATCGAAAAGGGGATCTCTATGGCTACACCTTC.

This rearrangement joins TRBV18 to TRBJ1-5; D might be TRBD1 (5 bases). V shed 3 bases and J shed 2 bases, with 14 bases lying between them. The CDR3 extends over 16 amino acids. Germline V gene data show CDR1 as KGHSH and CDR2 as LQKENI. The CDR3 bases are TGTGCCAGCTCACCGTCGGCAGGGTTGGGCAATCAGCCCCAGCATTTT. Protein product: CASSPSAGLGNQPQHF.

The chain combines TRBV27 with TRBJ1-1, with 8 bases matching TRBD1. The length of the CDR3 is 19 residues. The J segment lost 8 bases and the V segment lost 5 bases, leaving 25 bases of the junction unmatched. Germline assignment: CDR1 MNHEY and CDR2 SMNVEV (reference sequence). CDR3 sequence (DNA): TGTGCCAGCAGTCCACGACCCCCCGTATTGGGACAGGCCCGGGGAGAAGCTTTCTTT. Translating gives CASSPRPPVLGQARGEAFF.

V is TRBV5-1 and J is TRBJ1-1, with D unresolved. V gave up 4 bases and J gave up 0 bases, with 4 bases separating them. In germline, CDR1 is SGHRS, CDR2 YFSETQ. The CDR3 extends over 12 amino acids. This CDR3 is CASSLVNTEAFF. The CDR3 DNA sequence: TGCGCCAGCAGCCTTGTGAACACTGAAGCTTTCTTT.

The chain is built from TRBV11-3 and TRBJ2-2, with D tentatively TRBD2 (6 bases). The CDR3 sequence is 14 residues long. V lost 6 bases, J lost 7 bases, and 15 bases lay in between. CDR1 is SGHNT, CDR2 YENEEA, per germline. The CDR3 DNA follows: TGTGCCAGCAGGGGCGGGGTTTACGGCGGGGAGCTGTTTTTT. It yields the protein CASRGGVYGGELFF.

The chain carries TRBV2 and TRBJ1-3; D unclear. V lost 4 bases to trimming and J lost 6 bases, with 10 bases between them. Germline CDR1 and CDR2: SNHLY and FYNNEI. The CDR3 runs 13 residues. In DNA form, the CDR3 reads TGTGCCAGCAGTGCTTTAGGAGAAAACACCATATATTTT. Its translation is CASSALGENTIYF.

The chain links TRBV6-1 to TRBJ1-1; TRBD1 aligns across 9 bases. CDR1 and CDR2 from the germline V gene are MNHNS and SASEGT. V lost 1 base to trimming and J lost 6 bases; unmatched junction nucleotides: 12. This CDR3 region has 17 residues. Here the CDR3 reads CASSEGMAGQGPAEAFF. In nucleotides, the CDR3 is TGTGCCAGCAGTGAAGGGATGGCCGGACAGGGGCCAGCTGAAGCTTTCTTT.

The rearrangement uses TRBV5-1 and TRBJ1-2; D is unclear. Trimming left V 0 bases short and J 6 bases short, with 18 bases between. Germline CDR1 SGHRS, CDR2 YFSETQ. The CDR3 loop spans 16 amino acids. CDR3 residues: CASSLAPSTIPDGYTF. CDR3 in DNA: TGCGCCAGCAGCTTGGCCCCCTCGACAATTCCGGATGGCTACACCTTC. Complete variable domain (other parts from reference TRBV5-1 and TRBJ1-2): KAGVTQTPRYLIKTRGQQVTLSCSPISGHRSVSWYQQTPGQGLQFLFEYFSETQRNKGNFPGRFSGRQFSNSRSEMNVSTLELGDSALYLCASSLAPSTIPDGYTFGSGTRLTVV.

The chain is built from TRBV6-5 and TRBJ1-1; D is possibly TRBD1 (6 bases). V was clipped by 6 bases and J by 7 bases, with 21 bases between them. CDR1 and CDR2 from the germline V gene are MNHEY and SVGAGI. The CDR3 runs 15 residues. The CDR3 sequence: CASRPLGGAIGEAFF. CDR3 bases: TGTGCCAGCAGACCTCTGGGGGGGGCGATCGGTGAAGCTTTCTTT.

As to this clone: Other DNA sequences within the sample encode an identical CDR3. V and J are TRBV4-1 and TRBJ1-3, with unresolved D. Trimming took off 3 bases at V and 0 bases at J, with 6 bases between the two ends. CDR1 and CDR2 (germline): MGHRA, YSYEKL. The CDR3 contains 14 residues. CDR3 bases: TGCGCCAGCAGCCAGGGGAGCTCTGGAAACACCATATATTTT. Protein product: CASSQGSSGNTIYF.

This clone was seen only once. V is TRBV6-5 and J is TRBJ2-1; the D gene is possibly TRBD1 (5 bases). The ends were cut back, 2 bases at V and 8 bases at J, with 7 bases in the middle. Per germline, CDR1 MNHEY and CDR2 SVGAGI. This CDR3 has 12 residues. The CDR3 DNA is TGTGCCAGCAGTTACGAAGGGGATGAGCAGTTCTTC. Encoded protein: CASSYEGDEQFF.

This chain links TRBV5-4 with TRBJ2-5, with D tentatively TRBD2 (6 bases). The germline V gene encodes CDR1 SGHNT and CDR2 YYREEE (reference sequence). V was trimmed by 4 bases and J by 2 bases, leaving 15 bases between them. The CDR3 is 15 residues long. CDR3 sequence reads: CASSSERDFQETQYF. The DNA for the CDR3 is TGTGCCAGCAGCAGCGAGAGGGACTTTCAAGAGACCCAGTACTTC.

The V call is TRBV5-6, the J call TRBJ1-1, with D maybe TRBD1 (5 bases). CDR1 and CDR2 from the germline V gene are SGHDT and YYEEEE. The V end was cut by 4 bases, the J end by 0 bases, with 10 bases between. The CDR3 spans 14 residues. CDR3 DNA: TGTGCCAGCAGCCTGGGGACTTTGAACACTGAAGCTTTCTTT. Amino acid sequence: CASSLGTLNTEAFF.

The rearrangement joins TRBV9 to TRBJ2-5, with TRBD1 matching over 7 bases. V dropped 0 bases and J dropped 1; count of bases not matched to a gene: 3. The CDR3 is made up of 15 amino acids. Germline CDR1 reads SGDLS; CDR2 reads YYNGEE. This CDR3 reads CASSVAGQIQETQYF. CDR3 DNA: TGTGCCAGCAGCGTAGCGGGACAGATCCAAGAGACCCAGTACTTC.